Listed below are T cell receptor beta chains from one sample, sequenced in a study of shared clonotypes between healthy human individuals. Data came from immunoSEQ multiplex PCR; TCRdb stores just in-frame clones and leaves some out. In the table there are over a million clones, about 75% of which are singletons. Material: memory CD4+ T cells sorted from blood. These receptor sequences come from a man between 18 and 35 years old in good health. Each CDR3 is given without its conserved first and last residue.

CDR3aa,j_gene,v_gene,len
ASSKGGASPLH,TRBJ1-6,TRBV7-9,11
ASKERNTYNEQF,TRBJ2-1,TRBV27,12
ASSQGGRVTEAF,TRBJ1-1,TRBV4-3,12
ASGFMGVTTEAF,TRBJ1-1,TRBV12-5,12
ASSTTGRNQPQH,TRBJ1-5,TRBV19,12
ASQRGGRDYEQY,TRBJ2-7,TRBV19,12
ASSLGGRDLTEQY,TRBJ2-7,TRBV5-4,13
SASALSYNEQF,TRBJ2-1,TRBV29-1,11
ASSFRLAGGLETQY,TRBJ2-5,TRBV5-6,14
ASTLSGTNTGELF,TRBJ2-2,TRBV7-8,13
ASSRTASNQPQH,TRBJ1-5,TRBV19,12
ASSPTGTVRTEAF,TRBJ1-1,TRBV5-1,13
ASSLTSGAYEQY,TRBJ2-7,TRBV7-8,12
ASSLALAGGKDTQY,TRBJ2-3,TRBV5-4,14
ASSVGQNEKLF,TRBJ1-4,TRBV18,11
ASRGQGAGEAF,TRBJ1-1,TRBV10-1,11
ASSLGDYGTGELF,TRBJ2-2,TRBV2,13
ASSSTGGGYT,TRBJ1-2,TRBV28,10
ASSLEGTSGGPGNIQY,TRBJ2-4,TRBV7-6,16
ASSHSPPTSQAQY,TRBJ2-3,TRBV4-3,13
ASSRTEGYEQY,TRBJ2-7,TRBV19,11
ASSHPQDNEKLF,TRBJ1-4,TRBV23-1,12
ASGKTGAVTDTQY,TRBJ2-3,TRBV5-1,13
ASSYSTSGNTEAF,TRBJ1-1,TRBV6-5,13
ATSRHGQPQH,TRBJ1-5,TRBV15,10
ASSPTGQHTEAF,TRBJ1-1,TRBV18,12
ASSLGAGEAYEQY,TRBJ2-7,TRBV7-6,13
ASSLIAGVLRNEQF,TRBJ2-1,TRBV7-2,14
ASSAMPGDTYTEAF,TRBJ1-1,TRBV5-1,14
ASSLKVPAAGLSGGGTSSYEQY,TRBJ2-7,TRBV7-3,22
ASSSRGGDSYEQY,TRBJ2-7,TRBV6-5,13
ASRNIDRKGGYT,TRBJ1-2,TRBV27,12
ASSQGDRGLGEKLF,TRBJ1-4,TRBV4-2,14
ASSRFSGGDTGELF,TRBJ2-2,TRBV5-1,14
ASRYTLRGTYTQY,TRBJ2-3,TRBV7-2,13
ASSQDIAATYERQY,TRBJ2-5,TRBV4-3,14
AILTVVAAPYEQY,TRBJ2-7,TRBV27,13
ASSQEDRGRQY,TRBJ2-7,TRBV4-1,11
ASSLITTAIYGYT,TRBJ1-2,TRBV7-2,13
ASRGPYNEQF,TRBJ2-1,TRBV6-7,10
ATSRPTGTNTGELF,TRBJ2-2,TRBV15,14
ASSPDRGREKLF,TRBJ1-4,TRBV10-2,12
SVGSTDTQY,TRBJ2-3,TRBV29-1,9
AWSGSGGATGELF,TRBJ2-2,TRBV30,13
ASSTPGQGMMNTEAF,TRBJ1-1,TRBV5-4,15
ASSLHADQPQH,TRBJ1-5,TRBV7-2,11
ASRLTGKGEQY,TRBJ2-7,TRBV6-5,11
ASSSGRLAGVGETQY,TRBJ2-5,TRBV9,15
ASSLDYLVAYEQY,TRBJ2-7,TRBV7-2,13
ASSFRGTSGGSAYEQY,TRBJ2-7,TRBV27,16
ASSLGDPGRSDEQF,TRBJ2-1,TRBV5-1,14
ASSRLGQGASEAF,TRBJ1-1,TRBV14,13
ASSEGSDSNQPQH,TRBJ1-5,TRBV5-1,13
ASSLDRVGDIQY,TRBJ2-4,TRBV27,12